This T cell receptor beta chain was obtained from a study of blood T cell repertoires in COVID-19. Looking at the study overall: COVID-19 samples collected from the United States, Italy and Spain covered acute and convalescent phases. T cells, B-cell-depleted T cells, or PBMCs supplied cDNA or gDNA.

The germline gives CDR1 MDHEN, CDR2 SYDVKM. The CDR3 runs 15 residues. The V end lost 5 bases, the J end lost 4 bases, and 15 bases lay between the germline ends. Per the study methods: Amplified reference gene primers provided the basis for estimating nucleated cell counts. Sequencing used immunoSEQ multiplex PCR; TCRdb keeps in-frame clones, though not all of them. V and J calls and clone size are those listed in that table; D and trimming were worked out from the DNA. The table lists about 150,000 clones, around 85% of them singletons, with 2.5% to 4% in the top ten. The J gene is TRBJ2-1, the V gene TRBV28; weak D call: TRBD2 (6 bases). The receptor was isolated from a man in his 70s with acute or convalescent COVID-19. The sequenced sample was peripheral blood. The CDR3 spells CASSRTTTVYNEQFF. The DNA for the CDR3 is TGTGCCAGCAGTAGGACTACGACGGTGTACAATGAGCAGTTCTTC.